Reported below is one T cell receptor (beta chain). Its antigen is still unknown. This sample was taken from a study of cytomegalovirus exposure and HLA in healthy donors. Study conclusions and caveats: In vitro checks showed that three CMV-associated chains really do target CMV antigens. TCR sequences were mostly rare, though some public TCRs occurred in many donors. Over 150 TCR beta chains were listed as cytomegalovirus-associated.

Primers for the PCR totalled 60 Vbeta and 13 Jbeta. TCRdb's copy holds only in-frame clones and misses some; the assay was immunoSEQ multiplex PCR. The sample includes more than 150,000 clones, over 80% of them seen just once. Germline loops: CDR1 SGHVS, CDR2 FQNEAQ. J lost 3 bases, V lost 4 bases, and 9 bases had no gene match. This CDR3 is built from 16 residues. The TCR sequence derives from a man in his fifties or sixties in good health and CMV-seronegative. The genes are TRBV7-8 and TRBJ1-5; 7 positions match TRBD1. The specimen was PBMCs. As DNA, the CDR3 is TGTGCCAGCAGCTCACCCAGGGGGGCCCCCAATCAGCCCCAGCATTTT. This codes for CASSSPRGAPNQPQHF.